This is a list of T cell receptor beta chains from one sample in a study of cytomegalovirus exposure and HLA in healthy donors. Sequenced by immunoSEQ multiplex PCR; TCRdb stores in-frame clones only, minus some. The sample carries approximately 150,000 clones, roughly 80% recorded once. The sequenced sample consisted of PBMCs. These TCRs come from a woman aged 40-49 years in good health and CMV-seropositive. CDR3s include the opening cysteine and the closing phenylalanine or tryptophan. The D gene is left open where the match is weak. Some rows have no size entry. The others give once, few or many, or a class for an expanded clone.

V	D	size	J	DNA	CDR3
TRBV4-3	TRBD2	.	TRBJ2-7	TGCGCCAGCAGCCAAGATGGTCCTAGCGGGTTCACCTACGAGCAGTACTTC	CASSQDGPSGFTYEQYF
TRBV21-1	.	few	TRBJ1-1	TGTGCCAGCATGACAGGGCAGGGGGACACTGAAGCTTTCTTT	CASMTGQGDTEAFF
TRBV20-1	TRBD1	.	TRBJ2-1	TGCAGTGCTAGAGGACAGGGGGGCTGGTTCTTC	CSARGQGGWFF
TRBV5-4	.	few	TRBJ2-1	TGTGCCAGCAGCCCCGGTTCATTAGCGGCGATCAATGAGCAGTTCTTC	CASSPGSLAAINEQFF
TRBV9	TRBD2	few	TRBJ2-1	TGTGCCAGCAGCGTAGGGACTAGCGTTTACAATGAGCAGTTCTTC	CASSVGTSVYNEQFF
TRBV28	.	.	TRBJ2-1	TGTGCCAGCAGTTTGACACAGCGGTGGAATGAGCAGTTCTTC	CASSLTQRWNEQFF
TRBV27	TRBD1	.	TRBJ2-7	TGTGCCAGCAGTTTGGGACAGGGGCCCTACGAGCAGTACTTC	CASSLGQGPYEQYF
TRBV5-4	.	.	TRBJ2-7	TGTGCCAGCAGCTCGGCGGGGAGCTCCTACGAGCAGTACTTC	CASSSAGSSYEQYF
TRBV29-1	.	.	TRBJ2-3	TGCAGCGTTGAACGACTCACAGATACGCAGTATTTT	CSVERLTDTQYF
TRBV5-8	.	.	TRBJ1-6	TGTGCCAGCAGCTCCAGGGGTTCCCCCCTCCACTTT	CASSSRGSPLHF
TRBV5-1	TRBD1	.	TRBJ1-2	TGCGCCAGCAGCCCCGGACAGGGGAGCTTTGGCTACACCTTC	CASSPGQGSFGYTF
TRBV28	.	once	TRBJ2-2	TGTGCCAGCAGTTTAACAGGGCTCGGGGCCGGGGAGCTGTTTTTT	CASSLTGLGAGELFF
TRBV28	.	.	TRBJ2-6	TGTGCCAGCAGTTTAGGACAGCCTGGGGCCAACGTCCTGACTTTC	CASSLGQPGANVLTF
TRBV11-2	.	.	TRBJ2-1	TGTGCCAGCAGCTTAGAGTCCCTATCCAACAATGAGCAGTTCTTC	CASSLESLSNNEQFF
TRBV6-5	TRBD1	.	TRBJ1-2	TGTGCCAGCGGGGACAGCGAGCGCTACACCTTC	CASGDSERYTF
TRBV9	TRBD2	.	TRBJ2-5	TGTGCCAGCAGCGTAGCTTCCCCCGGTAGGGACTTCCGGGAGGCCCAGTACTTC	CASSVASPGRDFREAQYF
TRBV5-1	TRBD1	few	TRBJ1-1	TGCGCCAGCAGCTCCGGGACAGGGAACACTGAAGCTTTCTTT	CASSSGTGNTEAFF
TRBV6-1	TRBD1	.	TRBJ2-1	TGTGCCAGCAGTGAGGACAGGGGTTTAAATGAGCAGTTCTTC	CASSEDRGLNEQFF
TRBV28	TRBD1	.	TRBJ1-1	TGTGCCAGCATCCAGGGGTCAGGGGGCACTGAAGCTTTCTTT	CASIQGSGGTEAFF
TRBV19	.	.	TRBJ1-2	TGTGCCAGTAGTACGGTCTCCAGAGGGGGAAGTGGCTACACCTTC	CASSTVSRGGSGYTF
TRBV7-2	.	.	TRBJ2-1	TGTGCCAGCAGCTTAGCCCCACTGGGGCCCTACAATGAGCAGTTCTTC	CASSLAPLGPYNEQFF
TRBV6-4	.	few	TRBJ2-1	TGTGCCAGCAGTGAACAGGGAACGGGTGAGCAGTTCTTC	CASSEQGTGEQFF
TRBV10-1	.	once	TRBJ1-5	TGCGCCAGCAGTGAACAGGCAAATCAGCCCCAGCATTTT	CASSEQANQPQHF
TRBV28	.	.	TRBJ1-1	TGTGCCAGCAGTTCAGGGGACCGGGCGAACACTGAAGCTTTCTTT	CASSSGDRANTEAFF
TRBV28	.	.	TRBJ1-5	TGTGCCAGCAGTTCCGCATTACTGCCCCAGCATTTT	CASSSALLPQHF
TRBV7-3	TRBD1	few	TRBJ2-2	TGTGCCAGCAGCGTGACAGGGGGGAACACCGGGGAGCTGTTTTTT	CASSVTGGNTGELFF
TRBV10-3	TRBD2	few	TRBJ2-7	TGTGCCATCAGTATTCGACTAGCGGGGGACCTTTCCTACGAGCAGTACTTC	CAISIRLAGDLSYEQYF